This T cell receptor (beta chain) was observed in a study of long-term antiretroviral therapy in people with HIV. General study results and limits: HIV repertoires showed narrower CDR3 length ranges than controls.

This was the immunoSEQ v3.0 assay at survey level. TCRdb's table, derived via immunoSEQ multiplex PCR, lists solely in-frame clones and lacks some. This sample has approximately 19,000 clones, with 76% found just once. The CDR3 length is 13 residues. From germline, CDR1 is MGHRA and CDR2 YSYEKL. The V end lost 3 bases, the J end lost 6 bases, and 9 bases lay between the germline ends. Note on this clone: The antigen is undetermined.

The sequence was obtained from a woman in her 50s with HIV. The chain carries TRBV4-1 and TRBJ1-5, with a possible D match to TRBD1 (6 bases). The input for sequencing was unsorted PBMCs, taken 0.5 years before starting antiretroviral therapy. CDR3 residues: CASSHGGVQPQHF. The CDR3 DNA follows: TGCGCCAGCAGCCACGGGGGCGTTCAGCCCCAGCATTTT.